The sequence of this TCR beta chain was determined in a study of shared clonotypes between healthy human individuals. Study in general: Per donor, three plates held CD4 naive cells, three held CD4 memory, two held CD8 naive and one held CD8 memory. Study-wide findings and caveats: Of the naive CD4 clonotypes, roughly 5% were shared across several donors.

CD45RO-negative, CCR7-positively selected cells formed the naive CD8 fraction, excluding terminally differentiated effector memory CD45RA+ cells. Only Caucasian adults living in Nashville, Tennessee served as donors. Per sorted-subset replicate PCR, input was 150 to 250 ng DNA, representing around 29,000 T cell genomes. The table came from immunoSEQ multiplex PCR; TCRdb's copy has only in-frame clones and leaves some out. The table lists about 1,900,000 clones, 85% to 95% of them singletons. Of note for this clone: Its antigen is undetermined.

V lost 5 bases and J 3 bases, leaving 14 bases between the germline ends. CDR3 length equals 14 residues. Germline CDR1 is KGHSH and CDR2 is LQKENI. What was sequenced was naive CD8+ T cells sorted from blood. The receptor was derived from a man between 18 and 35 years old in good health. The V gene is TRBV18, the J gene TRBJ2-7, with D possibly being TRBD2 (7 bases). In DNA, the CDR3 is TGTGCCAGCTCAGGGGGGGGACAAAACTACGAGCAGTACTTC. Its protein product is CASSGGGQNYEQYF.